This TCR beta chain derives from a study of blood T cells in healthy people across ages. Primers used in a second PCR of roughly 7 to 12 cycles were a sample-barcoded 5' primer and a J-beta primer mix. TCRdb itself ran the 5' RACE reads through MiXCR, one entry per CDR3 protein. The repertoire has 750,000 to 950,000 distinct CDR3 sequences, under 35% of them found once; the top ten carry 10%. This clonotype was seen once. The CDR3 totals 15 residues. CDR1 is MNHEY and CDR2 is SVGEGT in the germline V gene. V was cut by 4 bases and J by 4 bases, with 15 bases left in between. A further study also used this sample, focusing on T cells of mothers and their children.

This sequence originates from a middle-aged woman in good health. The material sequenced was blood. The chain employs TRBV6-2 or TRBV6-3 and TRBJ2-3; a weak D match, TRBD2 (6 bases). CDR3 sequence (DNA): TGTGCCAGCAGTTCCACACTAGCTATGGCAGATACGCAGTATTTT. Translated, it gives CASSSTLAMADTQYF.